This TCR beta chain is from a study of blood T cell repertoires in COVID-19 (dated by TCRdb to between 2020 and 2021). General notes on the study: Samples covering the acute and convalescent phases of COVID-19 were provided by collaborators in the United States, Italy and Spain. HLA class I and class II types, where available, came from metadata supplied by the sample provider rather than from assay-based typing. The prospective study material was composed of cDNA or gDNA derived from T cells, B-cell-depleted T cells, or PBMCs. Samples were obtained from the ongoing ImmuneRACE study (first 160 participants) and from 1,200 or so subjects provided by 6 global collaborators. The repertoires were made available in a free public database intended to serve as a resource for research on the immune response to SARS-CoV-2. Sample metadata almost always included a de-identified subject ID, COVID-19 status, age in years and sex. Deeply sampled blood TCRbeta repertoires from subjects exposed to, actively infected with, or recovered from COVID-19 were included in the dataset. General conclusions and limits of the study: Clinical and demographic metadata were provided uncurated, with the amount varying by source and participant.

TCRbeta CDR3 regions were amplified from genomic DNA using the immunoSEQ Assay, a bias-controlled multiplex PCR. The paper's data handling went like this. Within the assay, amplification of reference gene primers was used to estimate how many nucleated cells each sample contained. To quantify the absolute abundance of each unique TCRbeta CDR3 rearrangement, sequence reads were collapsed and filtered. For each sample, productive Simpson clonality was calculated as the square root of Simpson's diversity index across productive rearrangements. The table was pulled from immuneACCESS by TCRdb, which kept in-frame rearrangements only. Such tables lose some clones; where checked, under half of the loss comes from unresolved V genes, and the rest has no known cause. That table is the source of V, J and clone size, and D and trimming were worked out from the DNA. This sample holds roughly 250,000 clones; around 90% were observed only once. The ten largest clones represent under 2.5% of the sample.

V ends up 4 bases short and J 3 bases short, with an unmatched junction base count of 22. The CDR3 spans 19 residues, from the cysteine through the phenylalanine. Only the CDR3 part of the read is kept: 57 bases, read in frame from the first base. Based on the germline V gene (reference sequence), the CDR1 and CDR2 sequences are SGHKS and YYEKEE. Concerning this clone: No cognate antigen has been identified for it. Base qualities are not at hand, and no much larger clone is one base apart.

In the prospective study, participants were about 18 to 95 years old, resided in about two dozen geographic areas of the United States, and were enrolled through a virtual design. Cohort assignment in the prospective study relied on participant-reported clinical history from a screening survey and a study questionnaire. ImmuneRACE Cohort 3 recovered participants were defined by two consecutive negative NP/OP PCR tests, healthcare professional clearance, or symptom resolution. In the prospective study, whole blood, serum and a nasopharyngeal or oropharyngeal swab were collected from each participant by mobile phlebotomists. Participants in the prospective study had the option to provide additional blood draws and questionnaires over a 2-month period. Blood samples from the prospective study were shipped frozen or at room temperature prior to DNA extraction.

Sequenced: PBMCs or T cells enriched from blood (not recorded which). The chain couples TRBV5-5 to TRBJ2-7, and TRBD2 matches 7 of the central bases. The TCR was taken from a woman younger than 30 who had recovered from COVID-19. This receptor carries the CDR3 CASSPGLERGRDPRYEQYF. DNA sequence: TGTGCCAGCAGCCCCGGTCTGGAGCGGGGACGGGACCCTCGCTACGAGCAGTACTTC.